The 9 T cell receptor beta chains below come from one sample, sequenced in a study of breast tumors, draining lymph nodes, adjacent tissues. Samples came from axillary lymph nodes draining the breast cancer. TCRdb recomputed calls from the multiplex PCR reads with MiXCR, one row per CDR3 protein. This table has roughly 220,000 distinct CDR3 sequences, less than 45% appearing once. Source material: axillary lymph node tissue. Source of these receptors: a female donor with breast cancer. Some clones in this sample may be carry-over from other donors' samples.

This clonotype was seen repeatedly, ten times or more. J is TRBJ2-1 and V is TRBV12-3 or TRBV12-4, with 9 nucleotides matching TRBD2. The V gene end was trimmed by 7 bases and the J gene end by 6 bases; junction bases not matched to a gene: 10. The length of the CDR3 is 15 residues. CDR3 amino acids: CASNPGLAILNEQFF. The CDR3 DNA reads TGTGCCAGCAATCCCGGACTAGCGATTCTCAATGAGCAGTTCTTC.

This clonotype has ten or more counts. The gene calls are TRBV5-6 and TRBJ2-3, with D unclear. Trimming pared 4 bases from V and 2 bases from J, leaving 8 bases between. This CDR3 has 13 residues. The germline gives CDR1 SGHDT, CDR2 YYEEEE. CDR3 protein: CASSPRYTDTQYF. The CDR3 nucleotides read TGTGCCAGCAGCCCAAGATACACAGATACGCAGTATTTT.

J is TRBJ2-7 and V is TRBV7-9; D is possibly TRBD1 or TRBD2 (5 bases each). The germline V gene has CDR1 SEHNR and CDR2 FQNEAQ (reference sequence). Deletions cut 6 bases from V and 2 bases from J, with 17 bases between. The CDR3 sequence is 15 residues long. CDR3 loop: CASRDPGTFTYEQYF. The CDR3 DNA reads TGTGCCAGCAGAGATCCCGGGACCTTTACCTACGAGCAGTACTTC.

In this sample, this clonotype turned up many times. This chain links TRBV7-9 with TRBJ1-5; no definite D call. V lost 5 bases and J 4 bases, leaving 6 bases between the germline ends. Germline CDR1 reads SEHNR; CDR2 reads FQNEAQ (reference sequence). This CDR3 contains 12 residues. The CDR3 loop reads CASSAGNQPQHF. In DNA, the CDR3 is TGTGCCAGCAGCGCAGGTAATCAGCCCCAGCATTTT. Full variable domain (missing parts from reference TRBV7-9 and TRBJ1-5): DTGVSQNPRHKITKRGQNVTFRCDPISEHNRLYWYRQTLGQGPEFLTYFQNEAQLEKSRLLSDRFSAERPKGSFSTLEIQRTEQGDSAMYLCASSAGNQPQHFGDGTRLSIL.

This sequence joins TRBV19 and TRBJ2-1, with 7 bases lining up with TRBD2. CDR1 is LNHDA and CDR2 is SQIVND in the germline V gene (reference sequence). Germline trimming cut 3 bases from V and 4 bases from J; bases unmatched to any gene: 6. This CDR3 has 15 residues. The CDR3, as DNA: TGTGCCAGTAGTATGCGCTCTAGCGGATACAATGAGCAGTTCTTC. Protein sequence: CASSMRSSGYNEQFF.

This clonotype was picked up a small number of times. A read error may produce the germline difference seen at one junction end. The gene calls are TRBV5-1 and TRBJ2-7, with D hard to call. CDR1 is SGHRS, CDR2 YFSETQ, per germline. The CDR3 has 16 amino acids. As DNA, the CDR3 is TGCGCCAGCAGCTTGAGGTTGGTCAGGAGCTCCGACGAGCAGTACTTC. Translation gives CASSLRLVRSSDEQYF.

CDR3 nucleotides: TGTGCCAGCCGTACAGATTTTAATGAAAAACTGTTTTTT. Amino acid sequence: CASRTDFNEKLFF. This chain connects TRBV2 to TRBJ1-4, with D unresolved. Germline V gene data show CDR1 as SNHLY and CDR2 as FYNNEI. CDR3 length equals 13 residues. The V end was cut by 8 bases, the J end by 4 bases, with 11 bases between. Combining the CDR3 with reference TRBV2 and TRBJ1-4 gives the whole variable domain EPEVTQTPSHQVTQMGQEVILRCVPISNHLYFYWYRQILGQKVEFLVSFYNNEISEKSEIFDDQFSVERPDGSNFTLKIRSTKLEDSAMYFCASRTDFNEKLFFGSGTQLSVL.

This clonotype was detected ten times or more. The chain links TRBV6-1 to TRBJ2-1; weak D call: TRBD2 (6 bases). This CDR3 contains 16 residues. The germline V and J ends were trimmed by 1 base and 8 bases, with 18 bases remaining between them. CDR1 is MNHNS, CDR2 SASEGT, per germline. The CDR3, as DNA: TGTGCCAGCAGTGAAGGGCTAGCGACGACGTGGGATGAGCAGTTCTTC. Amino acid sequence: CASSEGLATTWDEQFF.

This clonotype came up many times. CDR3 residues: CASSRYGENEQYF. CDR3 coding DNA: TGTGCCAGCAGCAGATACGGGGAAAACGAGCAGTACTTC. The gene calls are TRBV5-7 and TRBJ2-7, with D perhaps matching TRBD2 (5 bases). TRBV5-7 is an open reading frame, and its role is uncertain. CDR3 size: 13 residues. The V end was cut by 4 bases, the J end by 5 bases, with 13 bases between.